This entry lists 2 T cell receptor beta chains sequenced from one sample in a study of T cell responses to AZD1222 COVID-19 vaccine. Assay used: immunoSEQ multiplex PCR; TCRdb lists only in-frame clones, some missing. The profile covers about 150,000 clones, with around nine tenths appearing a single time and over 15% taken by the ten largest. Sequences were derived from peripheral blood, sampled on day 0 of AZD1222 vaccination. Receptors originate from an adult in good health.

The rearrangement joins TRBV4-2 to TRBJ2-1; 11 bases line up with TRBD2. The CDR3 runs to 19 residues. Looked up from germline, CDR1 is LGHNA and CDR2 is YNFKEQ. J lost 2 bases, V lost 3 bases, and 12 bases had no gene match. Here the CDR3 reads CASSHLPLSGGDPYNEQFF. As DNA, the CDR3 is TGTGCCAGCAGCCACTTACCTCTTAGCGGGGGGGACCCCTACAATGAGCAGTTCTTC.

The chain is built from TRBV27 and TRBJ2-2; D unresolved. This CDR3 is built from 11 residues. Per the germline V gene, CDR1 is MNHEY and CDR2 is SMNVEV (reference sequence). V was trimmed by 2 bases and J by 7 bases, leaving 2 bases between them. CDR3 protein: CASSLVGELFF. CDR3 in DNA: TGTGCCAGCAGTTTAGTCGGGGAGCTGTTTTTT.